The 19 T cell receptor beta chains presented below share a single source sample, sequenced in a study of T cell responses to AZD1222 COVID-19 vaccine. Data came from immunoSEQ multiplex PCR; TCRdb stores just in-frame clones and leaves some out. The data contain some 120,000 clones, roughly 87% of them singletons. Sample: peripheral blood, taken on day 0 of AZD1222 vaccination. These receptors all come from an adult in good health.

The gene calls are TRBV10-3 and TRBJ1-1, with D maybe TRBD1 (5 bases). CDR3 size: 15 residues. In germline, CDR1 is ENHRY, CDR2 SYGVKD. V gave up 2 bases and J gave up 4 bases, with 14 bases separating them. The CDR3 protein is CAISEPPAGSTEAFF. The CDR3 DNA sequence: TGTGCCATCAGTGAGCCCCCGGCAGGGAGCACTGAAGCTTTCTTT.

The table lists this clone with a few counts. The chain links TRBV28 to TRBJ1-2, with TRBD1 matching 7 bases. V shed 5 bases, J shed 4 bases, and the junction held 7 bases outside the gene matches. CDR3 length: 14 amino acids. CDR1 MDHEN and CDR2 SYDVKM come from the germline V gene. The CDR3 reads CASSLQEGAYGYTF. The CDR3 DNA reads as TGTGCCAGCAGTCTTCAGGAGGGGGCCTATGGCTACACCTTC.

The chain couples TRBV19 to TRBJ2-3, with 14 bases fitting TRBD2. From germline, CDR1 is LNHDA and CDR2 SQIVND (reference sequence). Trimming cost V 3 bases and J 5 bases; bases outside gene matches: 10. The CDR3 is 18 residues long. CDR3 in amino acids: CASSMSGLAGGQGDTQYF. CDR3 nucleotides: TGTGCCAGTAGTATGAGTGGACTAGCGGGGGGCCAGGGAGATACGCAGTATTTT.

The chain links TRBV5-4 to TRBJ1-2; TRBD1 might be the D (5 bases). Per germline, CDR1 SGHNT and CDR2 YYREEE (reference sequence). The V gene lost 3 bases and the J gene lost 3 bases, with 9 bases spanning the gap. This CDR3 region has 13 residues. CDR3 sequence: CASSSGAYYGYTF. The CDR3 bases are TGTGCCAGCAGCTCCGGGGCCTACTATGGCTACACCTTC.

This chain uses TRBV6-5 with TRBJ2-7; TRBD1 might be the D (5 bases). The germline V gene encodes CDR1 MNHEY and CDR2 SVGAGI. Between the trimmed V and J ends, which lost 8 bases and 0 bases, there was a span of 8 bases. This CDR3 spans 12 amino acids. CDR3 protein: CASGQGSYEQYF. The DNA of the CDR3 is TGTGCCAGCGGGCAGGGCTCCTACGAGCAGTACTTC.

This clone turned up a few times. This chain joins TRBV2 and TRBJ2-7; unclear D gene. The V end was cut by 7 bases, the J end by 7 bases, with 11 bases between. Germline values: CDR1 SNHLY, CDR2 FYNNEI. There are 11 residues in the CDR3. In DNA, the CDR3 is TGTGCCAGCAAAGAGCAGTATGAGCAGTACTTC. Protein: CASKEQYEQYF.

This chain joins TRBV7-3 and TRBJ2-3; D is unclear. The V and J ends lost 0 bases and 2 bases respectively, with 6 bases between them. Germline CDR1 is SGHTA and CDR2 is FQGTGA. This CDR3 spans 14 amino acids. CDR3 nucleotide sequence: TGTGCCAGCAGCTTAACCCCCTTCACAGATACGCAGTATTTT. Encoded protein: CASSLTPFTDTQYF.

The V gene is TRBV6-5, the J gene TRBJ1-5; D perhaps matches TRBD1 (6 bases). Trimming took off 0 bases at V and 7 bases at J, with 10 bases between the two ends. Germline CDR1 is MNHEY and CDR2 is SVGAGI. The CDR3 spans 14 residues. CDR3 protein: CASSYSQGPQPQHF. The CDR3 DNA reads as TGTGCCAGCAGTTACTCTCAGGGGCCGCAGCCCCAGCATTTT.

J is TRBJ1-5 and V is TRBV6-6; 8 bases align to TRBD1. J was trimmed by 7 bases and V by 6 bases; bases with no gene match: 8. The CDR3 totals 14 residues. Germline V lookup: CDR1 MNHNY, CDR2 SVGAGI (reference sequence). The CDR3 DNA is TGTGCCAGCAGGGCAGGGGGCGCAGGGCAGCCCCAGCATTTT. Translated: CASRAGGAGQPQHF.

The chain is built from TRBV4-3 and TRBJ2-2, with D possibly TRBD1 on 6 matching bases. CDR1 is LGHNA, CDR2 YSLEER, per germline. V was cut by 3 bases and J by 8 bases, with 13 bases left in between. The CDR3 loop spans 14 amino acids. The DNA of the CDR3 is TGCGCCAGCAGCCATAACAGGGTTTCAGGGGAGCTGTTTTTT. It codes for CASSHNRVSGELFF.

The chain recombines TRBV28 with TRBJ1-4; D call uncertain. The V and J ends lost 8 bases and 0 bases respectively, with 10 bases between them. The CDR3 runs 14 residues. CDR1 MDHEN and CDR2 SYDVKM come from the germline V gene. This CDR3 reads CASRLPSTNEKLFF. The CDR3 DNA reads as TGTGCCAGCCGGTTACCATCAACTAATGAAAAACTGTTTTTT.

This clone was seen a handful of times. The J gene is TRBJ1-2, the V gene TRBV29-1; D uncertain. CDR1 is SQVTM and CDR2 is ANQGSEA in the germline V gene. The CDR3 consists of 11 residues. V lost 5 bases, J lost 0 bases, and 4 bases lay in between. This CDR3 is CSVYANYGYTF. In DNA form, the CDR3 reads TGCAGCGTTTATGCTAACTATGGCTACACCTTC.

The V call is TRBV5-5, the J call TRBJ1-5; D unclear. The CDR3 runs to 17 residues. V was clipped by 0 bases and J by 3 bases, with 16 bases between them. Germline assignment: CDR1 SGHKS and CDR2 YYEKEE (reference sequence). The CDR3 bases are TGTGCCAGCAGCTTGGGGTTTCGGCGGAGCCTCAATCAGCCCCAGCATTTT. Translating gives CASSLGFRRSLNQPQHF.

The sample holds a few counts of this clone. The chain links TRBV18 to TRBJ2-7; a possible D gene is TRBD2 (6 bases). The CDR3 is made up of 13 amino acids. V was shortened by 0 bases and J by 3 bases, with 6 bases between the two germline ends. Germline V CDR1 and CDR2: KGHSH, LQKENI. For the CDR3, the DNA is TGTGCCAGCTCACCACCGCGGGGCTACGAGCAGTACTTC. This translates into CASSPPRGYEQYF. The full variable domain, its missing parts supplied by reference TRBV18 and TRBJ2-7, is NAGVMQNPRHLVRRRGQEARLRCSPMKGHSHVYWYRQLPEEGLKFMVYLQKENIIDESGMPKERFSAEFPKEGPSILRIQQVVRGDSAAYFCASSPPRGYEQYFGPGTRLTVT.

The V and J genes are TRBV6-4 and TRBJ1-4; D ambiguous. The CDR3 has 13 residues. The germline V gene has CDR1 MRHNA and CDR2 SNTAGT. Deletions cut 6 bases from V and 10 bases from J, with 15 bases between. CDR3 coding DNA: TGTGCCAGCAGCCTCTTCGAGACCTCAAAACTGTTTTTT. Translated, it gives CASSLFETSKLFF.

The chain joins TRBV6-5 to TRBJ2-7, with D perhaps being TRBD1 or TRBD2 (6 bases each). V dropped 7 bases and J dropped 5 bases, with 15 bases sitting between them. This CDR3 spans 13 amino acids. The V gene's germline CDR1 is MNHEY and CDR2 SVGAGI. The CDR3 loop reads CASKKGGVDEQYF. The CDR3 nucleotides are TGTGCCAGCAAAAAGGGGGGCGTCGACGAGCAGTACTTC.

The rearrangement joins TRBV5-1 to TRBJ1-6, with 9 bases aligning to TRBD1. Per germline, CDR1 SGHRS and CDR2 YFSETQ. This CDR3 spans 16 amino acids. The V and J ends lost 3 bases and 3 bases, in that order; junction bases with no gene match: 4. The CDR3 DNA reads TGCGCCAGCAGCTATTCGGGACAGGGCTATAATTCACCCCTCCACTTT. Its protein is CASSYSGQGYNSPLHF. The full variable domain, in which reference TRBV5-1 and TRBJ1-6 provide the parts outside the CDR3, is KAGVTQTPRYLIKTRGQQVTLSCSPISGHRSVSWYQQTPGQGLQFLFEYFSETQRNKGNFPGRFSGRQFSNSRSEMNVSTLELGDSALYLCASSYSGQGYNSPLHFGNGTRLTVT.

The chain couples TRBV7-2 to TRBJ1-1; TRBD1 might be the D (5 bases). V was trimmed by 5 bases and J by 0 bases, leaving 13 bases between them. From germline, CDR1 is SGHTA and CDR2 FQGNSA. This CDR3 is 15 amino acids long. The CDR3 loop reads CASSLPQGLNTEAFF. CDR3 DNA: TGTGCCAGCAGCCTCCCCCAGGGATTGAACACTGAAGCTTTCTTT.

The chain is built from TRBV5-1 and TRBJ1-1, with a tentative D call TRBD1 (6 bases). In germline, CDR1 is SGHRS, CDR2 YFSETQ. CDR3 length: 14 residues. V lost 0 bases and J 3 bases, leaving 9 bases between the germline ends. The CDR3 loop reads CASSLGGGDTEAFF. DNA for the CDR3: TGCGCCAGCAGCTTGGGAGGGGGAGACACTGAAGCTTTCTTT.